These 4 T cell receptor beta chains were sequenced from one sample in a study of blood T cells in healthy people across ages. A second PCR of roughly 6 to 12 cycles used a sample-barcoded 5' primer and a J-beta primer mix. One entry per CDR3 protein, called by TCRdb with MiXCR from the 5' RACE reads. The sample yields approximately 760,000 distinct CDR3 sequences, approximately 25% seen once. This same sample was also part of a study on T cells of mothers and their children.

The sequencing input was blood. All receptors derive from a boy younger than 18 in good health.

The chain combines TRBV28 with TRBJ2-4, with 10 bases identical to TRBD1. The J segment lost 2 bases and the V segment lost 8 bases, leaving 12 bases of the junction unmatched. Germline-derived CDR1 and CDR2 are MDHEN and SYDVKM. The CDR3 length is 17 residues. CDR3 amino acids: CASEGAGTGASKNIQYF. The CDR3 DNA is TGTGCCAGCGAAGGGGCTGGGACAGGGGCCTCCAAAAACATTCAGTACTTC.

This rearrangement joins TRBV15 to TRBJ2-1; tentatively, D is TRBD1 or TRBD2 (5 bases each). Germline V gene sequence: CDR1 LNHNV, CDR2 YYDKDF (reference sequence). Trimming removed 6 bases from V and 5 bases from J, with 11 bases in between. The CDR3 is made up of 13 amino acids. The CDR3 nucleotides read TGTGCCACCAGACCCGGGACCCACAATGAGCAGTTCTTC. It translates to CATRPGTHNEQFF.

There are many counts of this clonotype. The chain recombines TRBV20-1 with TRBJ2-5; 11 bases are a match to TRBD2. The CDR3 sequence is 14 residues long. The germline V gene has CDR1 DFQATT and CDR2 SNEGSKA (reference sequence). V gave up 0 bases and J gave up 5 bases; unmatched junction bases: 2. CDR3 nucleotide sequence: TGCAGTGCTAGAGATAGCGGGAGGGTCGAGACCCAGTACTTC. Amino acid sequence: CSARDSGRVETQYF.

This clonotype was detected a few times. V gene TRBV20-1 combines with J gene TRBJ2-5; D may be TRBD1 or TRBD2 (7 bases each). Germline CDR1 is DFQATT and CDR2 is SNEGSKA (reference sequence). The CDR3 has 12 amino acids. The CDR3 here is CSSSGTEETQYF. CDR3 DNA sequence: TGCAGCTCGAGCGGGACAGAAGAGACCCAGTACTTC.